This T cell receptor (beta chain) was documented in a study of human T cells and chemical hapten exposure. Study-level findings and limits: While controls formed fewer of them, expanded TCRs formed significantly more large CDR3 similarity clusters.

TCRdb redid the calling of the RACE reads with MiXCR, one entry per CDR3 protein. Of more than 250,000 distinct CDR3 sequences detected, approximately 8.4% appear once; the ten largest clones hold under 2.5%. Note on this clonotype: Its specificity is not known.

Time point defined: pre-sensitization, week 0. Treatment described: therapeutic diphenylcyclopropenone sensitization with weekly scalp DPC. Researchers sampled blood before each patch test went on. Blood, whole and unfractionated, served as the source for total RNA extraction. This CDR3 region has 12 residues. Per the germline V gene, CDR1 is SQVTM and CDR2 is ANQGSEA. Trimming removed 6 bases at V and 4 bases at J, with 12 bases between. V is TRBV29-1 and J is TRBJ2-5; no firm D call. This receptor was obtained from a woman aged 40 to 55 with alopecia areata. Some clones in this sample may be carry-over from other donors' samples. The sequences come from whole blood, collected in connection with sensitization to the hapten diphenylcyclopropenone (DPC). The CDR3 nucleotides read TGCAGCGTCAACCCGTCTCGAGAGACCCAGTACTTC. Translated, it gives CSVNPSRETQYF.